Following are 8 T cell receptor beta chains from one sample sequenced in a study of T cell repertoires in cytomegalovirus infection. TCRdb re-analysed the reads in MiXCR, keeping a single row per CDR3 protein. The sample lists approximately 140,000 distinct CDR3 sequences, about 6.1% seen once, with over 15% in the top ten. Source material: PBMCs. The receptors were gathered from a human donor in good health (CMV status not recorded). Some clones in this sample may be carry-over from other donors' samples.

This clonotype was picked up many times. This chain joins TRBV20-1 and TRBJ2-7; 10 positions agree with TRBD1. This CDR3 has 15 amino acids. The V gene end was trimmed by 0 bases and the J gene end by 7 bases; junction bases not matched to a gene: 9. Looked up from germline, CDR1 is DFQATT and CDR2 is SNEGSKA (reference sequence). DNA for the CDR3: TGCAGTGCTAGAGATATCGGGACAGGGGTAGGGGAGCAGTACTTC. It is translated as CSARDIGTGVGEQYF.

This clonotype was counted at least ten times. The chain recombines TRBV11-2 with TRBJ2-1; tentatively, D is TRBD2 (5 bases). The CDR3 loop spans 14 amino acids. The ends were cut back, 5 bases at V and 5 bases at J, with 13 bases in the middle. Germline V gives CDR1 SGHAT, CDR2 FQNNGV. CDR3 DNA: TGTGCCAGCAGCCCCCACCCGAGGGACAATGAGCAGTTCTTC. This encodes CASSPHPRDNEQFF.

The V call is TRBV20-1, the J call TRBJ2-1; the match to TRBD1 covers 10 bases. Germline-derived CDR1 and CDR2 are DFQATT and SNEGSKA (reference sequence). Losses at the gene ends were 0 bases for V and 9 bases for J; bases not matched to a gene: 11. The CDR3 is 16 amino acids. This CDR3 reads CSARDLEWTGGLEQFF. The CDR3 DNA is TGCAGTGCTAGAGACCTCGAATGGACAGGGGGACTTGAGCAGTTCTTC.

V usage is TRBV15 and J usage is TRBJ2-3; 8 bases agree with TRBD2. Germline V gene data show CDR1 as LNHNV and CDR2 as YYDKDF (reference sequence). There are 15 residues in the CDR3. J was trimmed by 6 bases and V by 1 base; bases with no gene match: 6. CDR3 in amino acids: CATSRVQAGDDTQYF. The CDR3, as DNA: TGTGCCACCAGCAGAGTCCAAGCGGGGGACGATACGCAGTATTTT.

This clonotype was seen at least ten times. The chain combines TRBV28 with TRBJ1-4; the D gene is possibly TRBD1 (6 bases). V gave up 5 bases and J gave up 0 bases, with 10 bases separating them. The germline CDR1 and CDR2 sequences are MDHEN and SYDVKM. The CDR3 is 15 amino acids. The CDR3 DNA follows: TGTGCCAGCAGTCAACAGGGACCAACTAATGAAAAACTGTTTTTT. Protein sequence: CASSQQGPTNEKLFF.

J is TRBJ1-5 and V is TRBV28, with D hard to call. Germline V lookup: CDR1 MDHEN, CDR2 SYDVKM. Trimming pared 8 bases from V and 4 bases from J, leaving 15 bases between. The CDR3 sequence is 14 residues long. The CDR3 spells CASFAWQRNQPQHF. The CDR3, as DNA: TGTGCCAGCTTCGCTTGGCAGAGAAATCAGCCCCAGCATTTT. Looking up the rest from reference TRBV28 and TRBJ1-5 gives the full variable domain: DVKVTQSSRYLVKRTGEKVFLECVQDMDHENMFWYRQDPGLGLRLIYFSYDVKMKEKGDIPEGYSVSREKKERFSLILESASTNQTSMYLCASFAWQRNQPQHFGDGTRLSIL.

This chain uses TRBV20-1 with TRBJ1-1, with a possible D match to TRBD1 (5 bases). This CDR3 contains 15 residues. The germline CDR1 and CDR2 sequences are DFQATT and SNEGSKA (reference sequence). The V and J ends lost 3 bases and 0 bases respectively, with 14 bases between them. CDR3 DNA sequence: TGCAGTGCTAGTCTGGGGCCGCGCCTGAACACTGAAGCTTTCTTT. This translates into CSASLGPRLNTEAFF.

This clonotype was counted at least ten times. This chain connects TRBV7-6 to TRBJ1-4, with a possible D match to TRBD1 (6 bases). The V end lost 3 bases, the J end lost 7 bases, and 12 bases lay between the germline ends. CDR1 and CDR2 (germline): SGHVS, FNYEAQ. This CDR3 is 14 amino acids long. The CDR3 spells CASSFSGAGEKLFF. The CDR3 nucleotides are TGTGCCAGCAGCTTCTCGGGGGCGGGTGAAAAACTGTTTTTT.